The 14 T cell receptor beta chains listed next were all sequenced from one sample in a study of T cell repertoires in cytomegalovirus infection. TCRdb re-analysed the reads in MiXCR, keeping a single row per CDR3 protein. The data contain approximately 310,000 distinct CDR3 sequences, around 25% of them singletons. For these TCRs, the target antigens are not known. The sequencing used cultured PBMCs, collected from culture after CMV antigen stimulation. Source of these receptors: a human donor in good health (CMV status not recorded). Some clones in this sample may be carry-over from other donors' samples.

DNA of the CDR3: TGTGCCAGCAGCCGAACGGAATTCACAGATACGCAGTATTTT. Protein sequence: CASSRTEFTDTQYF. V and J are TRBV6-4 and TRBJ2-3; D remains ambiguous. The CDR3 extends over 14 amino acids. Germline CDR1 is MRHNA and CDR2 is SNTAGT. Trimming left V 6 bases short and J 2 bases short, with 12 bases between.

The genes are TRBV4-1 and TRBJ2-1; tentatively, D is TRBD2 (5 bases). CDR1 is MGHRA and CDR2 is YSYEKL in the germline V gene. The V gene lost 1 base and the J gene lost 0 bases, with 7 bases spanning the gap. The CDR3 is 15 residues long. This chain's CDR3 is CASSQVGGSYNEQFF. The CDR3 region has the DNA TGCGCCAGCAGCCAAGTTGGAGGCTCCTACAATGAGCAGTTCTTC.

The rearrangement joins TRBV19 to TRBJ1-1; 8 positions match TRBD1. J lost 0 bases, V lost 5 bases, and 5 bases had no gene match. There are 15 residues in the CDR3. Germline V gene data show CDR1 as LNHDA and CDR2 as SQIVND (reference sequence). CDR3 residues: CASSFLGQVNTEAFF. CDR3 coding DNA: TGTGCCAGTAGTTTCCTGGGACAGGTGAACACTGAAGCTTTCTTT.

The CDR3 sequence: CSGDMGTFYEQYV. CDR3 DNA sequence: TGCAGCGGGGATATGGGGACTTTCTACGAGCAGTACGTC. The chain employs TRBV29-1 and TRBJ2-7, with a weak D call TRBD2 (6 bases). Germline CDR1 is SQVTM and CDR2 is ANQGSEA. This CDR3 comprises 13 residues. V gave up 7 bases and J gave up 3 bases, with 16 bases separating them.

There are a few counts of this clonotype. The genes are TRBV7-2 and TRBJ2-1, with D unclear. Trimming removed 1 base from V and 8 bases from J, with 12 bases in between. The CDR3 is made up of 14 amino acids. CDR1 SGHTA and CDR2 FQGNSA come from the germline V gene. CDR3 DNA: TGTGCCAGCAGCTTAGGCTCTGGCGTTGATGAGCAGTTCTTC. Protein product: CASSLGSGVDEQFF.

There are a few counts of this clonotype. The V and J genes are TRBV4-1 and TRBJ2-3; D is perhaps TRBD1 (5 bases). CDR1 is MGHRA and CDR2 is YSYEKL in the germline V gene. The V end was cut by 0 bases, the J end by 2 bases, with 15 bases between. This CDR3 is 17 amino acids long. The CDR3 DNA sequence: TGCGCCAGCAGCCAAGATCCCCAGGGCCCCTCCACAGATACGCAGTATTTT. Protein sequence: CASSQDPQGPSTDTQYF.

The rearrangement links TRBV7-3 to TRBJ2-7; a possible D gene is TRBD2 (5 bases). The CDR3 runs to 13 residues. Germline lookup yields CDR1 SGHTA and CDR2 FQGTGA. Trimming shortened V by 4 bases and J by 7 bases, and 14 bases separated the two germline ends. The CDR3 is CASSSLRTGEQYF. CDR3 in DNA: TGTGCCAGCAGCTCACTCCGGACGGGAGAGCAGTACTTC.

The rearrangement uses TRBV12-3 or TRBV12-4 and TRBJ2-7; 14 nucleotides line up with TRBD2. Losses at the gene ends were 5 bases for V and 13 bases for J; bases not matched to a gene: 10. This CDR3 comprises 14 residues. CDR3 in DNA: TGTGCCAGCAGTCCCGGGACTAGCGGGAGCCCGGGATACTTC. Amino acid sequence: CASSPGTSGSPGYF.

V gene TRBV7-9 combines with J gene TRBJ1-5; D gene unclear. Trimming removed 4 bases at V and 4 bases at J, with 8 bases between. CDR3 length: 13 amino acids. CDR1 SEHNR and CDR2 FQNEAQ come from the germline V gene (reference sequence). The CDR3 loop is CASSSGINQPQHF. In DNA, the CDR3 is TGTGCCAGCAGCTCGGGTATTAATCAGCCCCAGCATTTT.

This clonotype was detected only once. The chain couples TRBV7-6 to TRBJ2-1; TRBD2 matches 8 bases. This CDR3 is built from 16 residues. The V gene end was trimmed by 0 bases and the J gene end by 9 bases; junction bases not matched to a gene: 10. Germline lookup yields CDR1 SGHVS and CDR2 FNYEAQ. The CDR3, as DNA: TGTGCCAGCAGCTTAGCGAGCATCGGGAGGGCAGGTGAGCAGTTCTTC. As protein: CASSLASIGRAGEQFF.

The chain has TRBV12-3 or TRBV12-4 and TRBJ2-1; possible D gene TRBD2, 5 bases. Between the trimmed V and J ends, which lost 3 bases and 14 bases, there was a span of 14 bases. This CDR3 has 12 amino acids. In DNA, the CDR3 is TGTGCCAGCAGTTTCGTTCCTAGCCAAAAGTTCTTC. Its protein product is CASSFVPSQKFF.

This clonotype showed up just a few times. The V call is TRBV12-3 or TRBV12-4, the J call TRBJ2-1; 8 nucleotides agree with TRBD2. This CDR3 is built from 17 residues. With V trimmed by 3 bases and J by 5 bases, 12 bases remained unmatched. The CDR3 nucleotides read TGTGCCAGCAGTTTCCCGGGACTAGTGGGGCGCCACAATGAGCAGTTCTTC. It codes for CASSFPGLVGRHNEQFF.

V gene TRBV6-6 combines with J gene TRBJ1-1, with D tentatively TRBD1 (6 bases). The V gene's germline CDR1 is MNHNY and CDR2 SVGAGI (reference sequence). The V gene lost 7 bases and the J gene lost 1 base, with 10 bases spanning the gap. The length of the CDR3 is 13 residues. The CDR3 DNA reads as TGTGCCAGCATCAGGACAGCGAACACTGAAGCTTTCTTT. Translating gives CASIRTANTEAFF.

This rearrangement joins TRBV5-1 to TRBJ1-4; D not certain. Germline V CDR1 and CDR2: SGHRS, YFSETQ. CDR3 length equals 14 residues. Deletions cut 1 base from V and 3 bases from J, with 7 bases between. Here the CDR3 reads CASSLTPSNEKLFF. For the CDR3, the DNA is TGCGCCAGCAGCTTGACACCCTCTAATGAAAAACTGTTTTTT.